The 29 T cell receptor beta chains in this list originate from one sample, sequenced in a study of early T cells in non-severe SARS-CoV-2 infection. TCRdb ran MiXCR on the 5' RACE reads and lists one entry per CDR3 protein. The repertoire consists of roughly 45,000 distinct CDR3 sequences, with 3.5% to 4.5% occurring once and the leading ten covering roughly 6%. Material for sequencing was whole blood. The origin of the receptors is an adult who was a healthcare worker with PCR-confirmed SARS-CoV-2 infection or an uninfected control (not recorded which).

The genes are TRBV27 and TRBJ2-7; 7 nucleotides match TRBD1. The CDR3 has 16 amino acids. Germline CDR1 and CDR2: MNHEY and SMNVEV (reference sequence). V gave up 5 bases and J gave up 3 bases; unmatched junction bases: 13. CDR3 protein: CASSPQTGTAFYEQYF. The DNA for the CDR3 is TGTGCCAGCAGTCCACAAACCGGGACAGCGTTCTACGAGCAGTACTTC.

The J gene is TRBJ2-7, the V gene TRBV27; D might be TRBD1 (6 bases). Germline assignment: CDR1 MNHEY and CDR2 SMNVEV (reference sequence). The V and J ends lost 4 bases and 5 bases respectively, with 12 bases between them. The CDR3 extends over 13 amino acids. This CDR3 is CASSWTEAHEQYF. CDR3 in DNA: TGTGCCAGCAGTTGGACAGAAGCCCACGAGCAGTACTTC.

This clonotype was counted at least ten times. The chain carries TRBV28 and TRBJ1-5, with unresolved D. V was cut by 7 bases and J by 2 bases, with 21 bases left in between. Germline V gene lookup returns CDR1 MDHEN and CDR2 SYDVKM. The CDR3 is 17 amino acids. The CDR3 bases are TGTGCCAGCATTCCGGCGGATCCCATCTTTGGCAATCAGCCCCAGCATTTT. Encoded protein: CASIPADPIFGNQPQHF.

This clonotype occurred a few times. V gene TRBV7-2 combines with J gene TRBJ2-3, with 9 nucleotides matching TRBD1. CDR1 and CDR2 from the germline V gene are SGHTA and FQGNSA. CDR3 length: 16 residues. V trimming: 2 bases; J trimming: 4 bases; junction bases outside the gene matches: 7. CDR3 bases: TGTGCCAGCAGCTTACAACAGGGGGCGGGCGCAGATACGCAGTATTTT. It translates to CASSLQQGAGADTQYF.

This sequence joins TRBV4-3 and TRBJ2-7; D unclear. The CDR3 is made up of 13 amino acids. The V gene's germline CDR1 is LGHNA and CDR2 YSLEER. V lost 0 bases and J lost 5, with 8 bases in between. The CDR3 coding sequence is TGCGCCAGCAGCCAAGATCCGGACCACGAGCAGTACTTC. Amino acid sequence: CASSQDPDHEQYF.

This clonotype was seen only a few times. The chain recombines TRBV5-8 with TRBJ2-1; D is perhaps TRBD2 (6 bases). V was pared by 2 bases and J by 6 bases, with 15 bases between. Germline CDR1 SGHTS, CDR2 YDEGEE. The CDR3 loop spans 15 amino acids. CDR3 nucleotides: TGTGCCAGCAGCTTTATGGAGGGGCGGACCAATGAGCAGTTCTTC. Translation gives CASSFMEGRTNEQFF.

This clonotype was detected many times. The CDR3 region is CASSSYPGPTGGNTIYF. CDR3 nucleotides: TGTGCCAGCAGCTCCTACCCCGGGCCTACTGGAGGAAACACCATATATTTT. V usage is TRBV5-4 and J usage is TRBJ1-3; D is undetermined. CDR3 length: 17 residues. CDR1 and CDR2 (germline): SGHNT, YYREEE (reference sequence). V shed 3 bases and J shed 4 bases, with 20 bases lying between them.

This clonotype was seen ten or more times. The CDR3 bases are TGTGCCAGCAGCCAAGCGGGTTGGGACTACCTCACAGATACGCAGTATTTT. This codes for CASSQAGWDYLTDTQYF. The chain is built from TRBV3-1 and TRBJ2-3, with 7 bases matching TRBD2. CDR3 size: 17 residues. Trimming cost V 1 base and J 2 bases; bases outside gene matches: 9. Germline lookup yields CDR1 LGHDT and CDR2 YNNKEL (reference sequence).

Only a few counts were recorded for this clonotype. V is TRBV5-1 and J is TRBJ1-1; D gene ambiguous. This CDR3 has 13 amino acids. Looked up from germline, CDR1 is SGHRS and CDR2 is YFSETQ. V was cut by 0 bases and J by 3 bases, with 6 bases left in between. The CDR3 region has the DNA TGCGCCAGCAGCTTGGCCTGGGACACTGAAGCTTTCTTT. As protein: CASSLAWDTEAFF. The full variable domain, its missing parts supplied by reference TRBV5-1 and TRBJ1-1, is KAGVTQTPRYLIKTRGQQVTLSCSPISGHRSVSWYQQTPGQGLQFLFEYFSETQRNKGNFPGRFSGRQFSNSRSEMNVSTLELGDSALYLCASSLAWDTEAFFGQGTRLTVV.

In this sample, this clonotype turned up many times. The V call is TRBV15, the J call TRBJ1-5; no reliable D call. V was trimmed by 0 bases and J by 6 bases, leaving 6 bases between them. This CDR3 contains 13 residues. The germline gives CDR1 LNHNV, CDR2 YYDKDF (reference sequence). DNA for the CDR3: TGTGCCACCAGCAGAGATTTAAGTCAGCCCCAGCATTTT. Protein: CATSRDLSQPQHF.

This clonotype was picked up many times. The CDR3 loop reads CASRSGGSGRYNEQFF. The DNA for the CDR3 is TGTGCCAGCAGGAGCGGGGGTAGCGGGCGATACAATGAGCAGTTCTTC. The genes are TRBV2 and TRBJ2-1; 8 bases fit TRBD2. The length of the CDR3 is 16 residues. Germline values: CDR1 SNHLY, CDR2 FYNNEI. V lost 6 bases to trimming and J lost 4 bases; unmatched junction nucleotides: 11.

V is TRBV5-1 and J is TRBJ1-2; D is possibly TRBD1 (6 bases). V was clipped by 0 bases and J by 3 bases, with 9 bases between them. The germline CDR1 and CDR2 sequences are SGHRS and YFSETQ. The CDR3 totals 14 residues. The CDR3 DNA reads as TGCGCCAGCAGCTTGGAGGGGGAGCACTATGGCTACACCTTC. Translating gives CASSLEGEHYGYTF.

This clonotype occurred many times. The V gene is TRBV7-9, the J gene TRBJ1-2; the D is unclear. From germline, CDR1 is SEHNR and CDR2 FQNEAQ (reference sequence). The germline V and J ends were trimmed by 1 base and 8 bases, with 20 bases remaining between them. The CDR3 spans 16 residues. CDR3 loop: CASSLGRGDFGRGYTF. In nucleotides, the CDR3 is TGTGCCAGCAGCTTAGGAAGAGGCGACTTCGGGAGGGGCTACACCTTC.

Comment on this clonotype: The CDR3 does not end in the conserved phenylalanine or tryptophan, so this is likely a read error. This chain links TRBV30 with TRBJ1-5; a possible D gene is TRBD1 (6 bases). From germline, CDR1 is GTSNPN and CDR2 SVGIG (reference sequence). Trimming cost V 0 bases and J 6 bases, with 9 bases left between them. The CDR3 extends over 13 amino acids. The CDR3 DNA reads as TGTGCCTGGAGTGTACAGGGCACTCAGCCCCAGCATCTT. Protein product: CAWSVQGTQPQHL.

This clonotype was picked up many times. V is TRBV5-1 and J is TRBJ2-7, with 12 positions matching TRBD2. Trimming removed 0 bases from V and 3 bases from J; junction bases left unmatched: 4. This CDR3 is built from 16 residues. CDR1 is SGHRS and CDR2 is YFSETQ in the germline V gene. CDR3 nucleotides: TGCGCCAGCAGCTTGGGTGGACTAGCGGGAAACTACGAGCAGTACTTC. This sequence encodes CASSLGGLAGNYEQYF.

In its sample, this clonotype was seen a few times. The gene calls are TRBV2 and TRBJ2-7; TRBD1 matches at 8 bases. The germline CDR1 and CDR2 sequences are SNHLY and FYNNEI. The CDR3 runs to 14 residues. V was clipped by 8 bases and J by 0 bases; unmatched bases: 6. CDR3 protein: CASGSGQGSYEQYF. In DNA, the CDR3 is TGTGCCAGCGGTTCCGGACAGGGCTCCTACGAGCAGTACTTC.

The CDR3 DNA reads TGTGCCACCAGTGACGGCCCGGGACAGGGCTACCACGAGCAGTACTTC. Residues: CATSDGPGQGYHEQYF. The J gene is TRBJ2-7, the V gene TRBV24-1; 9 nucleotides agree with TRBD1. The J segment lost 5 bases and the V segment lost 4 bases, leaving 11 bases of the junction unmatched. Germline values: CDR1 KGHDR, CDR2 SFDVKD. This CDR3 spans 16 amino acids.

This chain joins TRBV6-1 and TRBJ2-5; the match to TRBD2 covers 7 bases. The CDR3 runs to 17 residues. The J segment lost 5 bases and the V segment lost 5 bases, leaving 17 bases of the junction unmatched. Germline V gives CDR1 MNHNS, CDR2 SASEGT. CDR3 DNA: TGTGCCAGCAGTTACTCTTCAAGCGGGAATGACTTCGAGACCCAGTACTTC. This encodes CASSYSSSGNDFETQYF.

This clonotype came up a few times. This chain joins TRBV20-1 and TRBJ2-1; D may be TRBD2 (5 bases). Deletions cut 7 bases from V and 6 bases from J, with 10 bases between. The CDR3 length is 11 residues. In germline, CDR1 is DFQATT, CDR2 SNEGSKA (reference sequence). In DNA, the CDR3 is TGCAGTGTGTCGGGAAGCAATGAGCAGTTCTTC. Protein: CSVSGSNEQFF.

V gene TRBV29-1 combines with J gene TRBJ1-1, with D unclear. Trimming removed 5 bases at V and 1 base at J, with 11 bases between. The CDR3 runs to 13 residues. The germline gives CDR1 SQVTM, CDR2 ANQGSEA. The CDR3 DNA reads TGCAGCGTTTCTGGAAGAGCGAACACTGAAGCTTTCTTT. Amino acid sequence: CSVSGRANTEAFF.

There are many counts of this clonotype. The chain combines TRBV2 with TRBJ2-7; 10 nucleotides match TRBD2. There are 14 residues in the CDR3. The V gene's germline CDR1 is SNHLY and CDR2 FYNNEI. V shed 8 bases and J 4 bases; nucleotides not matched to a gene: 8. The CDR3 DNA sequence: TGTGCCAGCGGGGAGGGACTAGCGTTGTACGAGCAGTACTTC. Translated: CASGEGLALYEQYF. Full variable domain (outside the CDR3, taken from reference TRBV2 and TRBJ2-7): EPEVTQTPSHQVTQMGQEVILRCVPISNHLYFYWYRQILGQKVEFLVSFYNNEISEKSEIFDDQFSVERPDGSNFTLKIRSTKLEDSAMYFCASGEGLALYEQYFGPGTRLTVT.

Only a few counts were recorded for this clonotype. The CDR3 protein is CSARGISGAYEQFF. The CDR3 nucleotides read TGCAGTGCCAGGGGTATTAGCGGGGCGTATGAGCAGTTCTTC. The gene calls are TRBV20-1 and TRBJ2-1; 8 bases match TRBD2. The germline V gene encodes CDR1 DFQATT and CDR2 SNEGSKA (reference sequence). J gave up 8 bases and V 6 bases, and 12 bases lay outside the gene matches. The CDR3 spans 14 residues.

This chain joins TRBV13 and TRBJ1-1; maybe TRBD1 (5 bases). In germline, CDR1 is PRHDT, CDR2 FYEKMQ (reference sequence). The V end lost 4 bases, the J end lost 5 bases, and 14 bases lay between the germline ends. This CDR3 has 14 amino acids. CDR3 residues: CASSSGPGGTEAFF. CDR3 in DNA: TGTGCCAGCAGCTCGGGACCGGGGGGAACTGAAGCTTTCTTT. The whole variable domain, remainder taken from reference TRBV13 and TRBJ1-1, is AAGVIQSPRHLIKEKRETATLKCYPIPRHDTVYWYQQGPGQDPQFLISFYEKMQSDKGSIPDRFSAQQFSDYHSELNMSSLELGDSALYFCASSSGPGGTEAFFGQGTRLTVV.

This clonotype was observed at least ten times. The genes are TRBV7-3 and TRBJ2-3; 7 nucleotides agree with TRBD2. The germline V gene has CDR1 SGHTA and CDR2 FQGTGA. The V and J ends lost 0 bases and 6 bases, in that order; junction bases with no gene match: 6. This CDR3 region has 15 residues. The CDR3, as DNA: TGTGCCAGCAGCTTAACGGCTAGCGGAATTGATACGCAGTATTTT. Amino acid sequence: CASSLTASGIDTQYF.

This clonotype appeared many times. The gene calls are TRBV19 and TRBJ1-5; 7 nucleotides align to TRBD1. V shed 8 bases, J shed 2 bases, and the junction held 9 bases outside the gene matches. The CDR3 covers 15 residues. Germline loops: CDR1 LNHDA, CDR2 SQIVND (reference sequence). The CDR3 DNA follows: TGTGCCAGTTGGCCACCGGGACAGCGCAATCAGCCCCAGCATTTT. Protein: CASWPPGQRNQPQHF. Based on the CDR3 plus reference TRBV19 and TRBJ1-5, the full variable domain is DGGITQSPKYLFRKEGQNVTLSCEQNLNHDAMYWYRQDPGQGLRLIYYSQIVNDFQKGDIAEGYSVSREKKESFPLTVTSAQKNPTAFYLCASWPPGQRNQPQHFGDGTRLSIL.

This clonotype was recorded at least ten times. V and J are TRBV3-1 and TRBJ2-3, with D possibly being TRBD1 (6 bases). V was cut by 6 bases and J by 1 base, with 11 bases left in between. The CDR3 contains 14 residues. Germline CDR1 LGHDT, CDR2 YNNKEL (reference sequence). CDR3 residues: CASSRDIRTDTQYF. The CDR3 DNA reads TGTGCCAGCAGTCGGGACATCCGCACAGATACGCAGTATTTT.

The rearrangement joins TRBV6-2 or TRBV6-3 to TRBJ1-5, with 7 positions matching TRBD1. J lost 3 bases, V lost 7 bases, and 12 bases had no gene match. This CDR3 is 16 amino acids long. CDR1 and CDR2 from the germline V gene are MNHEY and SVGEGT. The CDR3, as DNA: TGTGCCAGCACTCCCACAGGGGCCACCTTCAATCAGCCCCAGCATTTT. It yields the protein CASTPTGATFNQPQHF.

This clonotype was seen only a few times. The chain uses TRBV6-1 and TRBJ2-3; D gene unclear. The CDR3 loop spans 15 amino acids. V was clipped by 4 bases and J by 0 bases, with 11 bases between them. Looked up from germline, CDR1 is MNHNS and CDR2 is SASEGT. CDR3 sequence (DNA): TGTGCCAGCAGTGGCAGGAGAACTAGCACAGATACGCAGTATTTT. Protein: CASSGRRTSTDTQYF.

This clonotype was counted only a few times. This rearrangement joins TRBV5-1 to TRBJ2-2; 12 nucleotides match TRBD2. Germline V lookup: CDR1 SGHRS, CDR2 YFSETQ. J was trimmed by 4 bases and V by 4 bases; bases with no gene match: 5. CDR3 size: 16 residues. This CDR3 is CASSPTSGGTTGELFF. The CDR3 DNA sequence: TGCGCCAGCAGCCCAACTAGCGGGGGGACCACCGGGGAGCTGTTTTTT.